The present T cell receptor beta chain was sequenced within a study of graft-versus-host responses after intestinal transplantation. In the study overall: Anti-thymocyte globulin induction preceded approximately three years of tacrolimus and steroid maintenance in all recipients. General observations from the study: When patients had graft-donor T cell macrochimerism, their allografts held high graft-versus-host to host-versus-graft clonal ratios. Researchers found GvH clones in recipient marrow, and some showed up first in ileum or blood.

A note on this clone: Its cognate antigen is unknown.

The CDR3 sequence is 16 residues long. Trimming stripped 5 bases from V and 2 bases from J, with 16 bases between. The V gene's germline CDR1 is MGHRA and CDR2 YSYEKL. The method was immunoSEQ multiplex PCR; TCRdb's version includes in-frame clones alone and lacks a portion of them. The sample includes some 70,000 clones, roughly 90% of them seen just once. The chain links TRBV4-1 to TRBJ1-5; D is ambiguous. This receptor was identified in a human patient who received an intestinal transplant, so some T cells may come from the graft donor. The sequences come from bone marrow, collected 700 to 750 days after intestinal transplantation. The CDR3 region is CASSVGPGRGNQPQHF. The CDR3 region has the DNA TGCGCCAGCAGCGTGGGCCCGGGCCGCGGCAATCAGCCCCAGCATTTT.